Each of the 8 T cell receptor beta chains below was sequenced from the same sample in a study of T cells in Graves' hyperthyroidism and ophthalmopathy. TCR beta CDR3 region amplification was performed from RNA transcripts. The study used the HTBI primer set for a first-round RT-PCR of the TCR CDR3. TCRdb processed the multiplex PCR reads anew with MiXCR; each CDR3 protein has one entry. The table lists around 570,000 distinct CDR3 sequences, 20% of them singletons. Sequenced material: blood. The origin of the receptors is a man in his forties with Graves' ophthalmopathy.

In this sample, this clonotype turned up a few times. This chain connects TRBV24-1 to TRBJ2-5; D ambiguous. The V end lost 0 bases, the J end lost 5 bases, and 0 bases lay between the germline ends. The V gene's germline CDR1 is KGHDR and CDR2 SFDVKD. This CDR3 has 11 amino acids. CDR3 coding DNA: TGTGCCACCAGTGATTTGGAGACCCAGTACTTC. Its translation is CATSDLETQYF.

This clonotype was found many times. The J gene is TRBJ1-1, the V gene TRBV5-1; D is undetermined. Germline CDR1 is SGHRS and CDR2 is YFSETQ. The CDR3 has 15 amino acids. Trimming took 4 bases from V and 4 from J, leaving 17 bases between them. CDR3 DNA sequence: TGCGCCAGCAGCACTGACCCGAGGCGTATCACTGAAGCTTTCTTT. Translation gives CASSTDPRRITEAFF. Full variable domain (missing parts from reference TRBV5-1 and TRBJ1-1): KAGVTQTPRYLIKTRGQQVTLSCSPISGHRSVSWYQQTPGQGLQFLFEYFSETQRNKGNFPGRFSGRQFSNSRSEMNVSTLELGDSALYLCASSTDPRRITEAFFGQGTRLTVV.

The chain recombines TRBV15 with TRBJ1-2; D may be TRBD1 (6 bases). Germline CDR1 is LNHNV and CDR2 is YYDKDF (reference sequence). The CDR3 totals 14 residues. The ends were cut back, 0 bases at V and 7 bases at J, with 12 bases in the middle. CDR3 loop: CATSRDPGQFGYTF. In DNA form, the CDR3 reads TGTGCCACCAGCAGAGATCCCGGACAGTTTGGCTACACCTTC.

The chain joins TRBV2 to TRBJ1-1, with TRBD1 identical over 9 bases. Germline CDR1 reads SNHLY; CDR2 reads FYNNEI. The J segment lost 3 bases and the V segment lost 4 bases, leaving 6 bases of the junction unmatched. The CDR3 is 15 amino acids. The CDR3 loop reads CASSGDRAVDTEAFF. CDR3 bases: TGTGCCAGCAGTGGGGACAGGGCAGTTGACACTGAAGCTTTCTTT. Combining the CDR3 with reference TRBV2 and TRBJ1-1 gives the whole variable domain EPEVTQTPSHQVTQMGQEVILRCVPISNHLYFYWYRQILGQKVEFLVSFYNNEISEKSEIFDDQFSVERPDGSNFTLKIRSTKLEDSAMYFCASSGDRAVDTEAFFGQGTRLTVV.

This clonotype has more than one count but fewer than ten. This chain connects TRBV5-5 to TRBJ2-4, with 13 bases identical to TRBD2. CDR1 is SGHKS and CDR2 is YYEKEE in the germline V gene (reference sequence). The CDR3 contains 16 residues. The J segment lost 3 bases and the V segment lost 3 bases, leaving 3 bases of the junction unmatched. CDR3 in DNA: TGTGCCAGCAGCTGGAGACTAGCGGGAGGCAAAAACATTCAGTACTTC. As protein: CASSWRLAGGKNIQYF.

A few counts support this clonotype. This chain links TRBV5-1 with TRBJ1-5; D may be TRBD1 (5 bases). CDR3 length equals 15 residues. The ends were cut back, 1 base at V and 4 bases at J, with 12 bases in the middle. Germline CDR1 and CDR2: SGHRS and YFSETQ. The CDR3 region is CASSLNGQKNQPQHF. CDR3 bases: TGCGCCAGCAGCTTGAATGGACAAAAAAATCAGCCCCAGCATTTT.

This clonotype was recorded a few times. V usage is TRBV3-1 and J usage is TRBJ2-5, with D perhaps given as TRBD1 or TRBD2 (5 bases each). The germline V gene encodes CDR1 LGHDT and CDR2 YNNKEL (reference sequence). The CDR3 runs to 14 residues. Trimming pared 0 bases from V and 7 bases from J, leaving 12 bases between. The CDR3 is CASSQDGGWGTQYF. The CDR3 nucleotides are TGTGCCAGCAGCCAAGATGGGGGTTGGGGGACCCAGTACTTC.

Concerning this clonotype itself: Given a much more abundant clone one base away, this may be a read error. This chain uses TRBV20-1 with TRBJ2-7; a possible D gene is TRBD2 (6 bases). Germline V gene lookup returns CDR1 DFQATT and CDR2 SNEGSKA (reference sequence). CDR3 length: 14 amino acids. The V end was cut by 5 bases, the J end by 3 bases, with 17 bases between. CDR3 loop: CSAGRGTEHYEQYF. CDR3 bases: TGCAGTGCTGGACGCGGGACCGAACACTACGAGCAGTACTTC.